The 10 T cell receptor beta chains presented below share a single source sample, sequenced in a study of a mutant IDH1 vaccine in newly diagnosed glioma (dated by TCRdb to 2020 to 2022). Library prep was done by the immunoSEQ multiplex PCR assay. The source is immuneACCESS, and TCRdb retained only in-frame sequences with V and J called. Part of the clones is not carried over; for the studies checked, unresolved V genes explain less than half of this, and the remainder is unexplained. The sample yields about 60,000 clones; approximately 80% were counted once. Of the sample, about 4.6% falls within the top ten clones. These receptors' targets are unknown. The sample's time point label, decoded: week 35, safety follow-up. Each vaccine dose, consisting of 300 ug of a 20-mer mutant IDH1 peptide in Montanide, was administered subcutaneously with topical imiquimod. The sequencing here drew on PBMCs, taken from a glioma patient whose treatment included an IDH1 peptide vaccine. Receptors originate from a man aged 30 to 39 with glioma.

The chain is built from TRBV18 and TRBJ2-2; TRBD2 matches 13 bases. V lost 2 bases to trimming and J lost 10 bases; unmatched junction nucleotides: 10. CDR1 is KGHSH and CDR2 is LQKENI in the germline V gene. CDR3 length: 17 amino acids. In DNA form, the CDR3 reads TGTGCCAGCTCACCAGGACTAGCGGGGGCCACCCAACTGGAGCTGTTTTTT. Translated, it gives CASSPGLAGATQLELFF.

This clone was recorded a few times. This chain connects TRBV19 to TRBJ1-1; the D gene is possibly TRBD1 (5 bases). The germline CDR1 and CDR2 sequences are LNHDA and SQIVND (reference sequence). The CDR3 contains 12 residues. Trimming removed 8 bases at V and 4 bases at J, with 11 bases between. CDR3 coding DNA: TGTGCCAGTTCTTGGGGGGGCACTGAAGCTTTCTTT. Encoded protein: CASSWGGTEAFF.

V gene TRBV15 combines with J gene TRBJ1-1, with unresolved D. The germline V and J ends were trimmed by 2 bases and 4 bases, with 11 bases remaining between them. CDR3 size: 14 residues. Germline CDR1 is LNHNV and CDR2 is YYDKDF (reference sequence). The chain's CDR3 is CATSRQVQSTEAFF. The CDR3 nucleotides are TGTGCCACCAGCAGACAGGTCCAGAGCACTGAAGCTTTCTTT.

The chain is built from TRBV18 and TRBJ2-7, with D tentatively TRBD2 (6 bases). V lost 2 bases and J 6 bases, leaving 14 bases between the germline ends. CDR3 length: 14 amino acids. CDR1 and CDR2 (germline): KGHSH, LQKENI. The CDR3 region has the DNA TGTGCCAGCTCACCAGAGGAGGGCCGCCCCGAGCAGTACTTC. Translating it yields CASSPEEGRPEQYF.

J is TRBJ2-1 and V is TRBV19; D unresolved. The CDR3 totals 15 residues. Germline CDR1 and CDR2: LNHDA and SQIVND (reference sequence). Trimming took off 6 bases at V and 1 base at J, with 13 bases between the two ends. CDR3 in amino acids: CASRTGLWSYNEQFF. CDR3 sequence (DNA): TGTGCCAGTAGGACGGGTTTGTGGTCCTACAATGAGCAGTTCTTC.

CDR3 sequence reads: CASSFGTDSTNEKLFF. The CDR3 bases are TGTGCCAGCAGTTTCGGAACGGATTCAACTAATGAAAAACTGTTTTTT. This sequence joins TRBV28 and TRBJ1-4; no clear D. CDR1 is MDHEN and CDR2 is SYDVKM in the germline V gene. The CDR3 covers 16 residues. V was trimmed by 3 bases and J by 0 bases, leaving 11 bases between them.

The V gene is TRBV5-3, the J gene TRBJ2-1; 8 bases map to TRBD1. TRBV5-3 is known as an ORF, though its function is uncertain. CDR3 size: 15 residues. V was pared by 0 bases and J by 7 bases, with 6 bases of the junction left unmatched. The CDR3 sequence: CARSLAKDRENEQFF. In DNA form, the CDR3 reads TGTGCCAGAAGCTTGGCCAAGGACAGGGAAAATGAGCAGTTCTTC.

This clone appeared a single time. V usage is TRBV5-4 and J usage is TRBJ1-4; no clear D. The V end lost 2 bases, the J end lost 0 bases, and 8 bases lay between the germline ends. The CDR3 runs 15 residues. The V gene's germline CDR1 is SGHNT and CDR2 YYREEE (reference sequence). For the CDR3, the DNA is TGTGCCAGCAGCTTTACACCGACAACTAATGAAAAACTGTTTTTT. It specifies CASSFTPTTNEKLFF.

The V gene is TRBV29-1, the J gene TRBJ2-2; perhaps TRBD1 as D (5 bases). The germline V gene encodes CDR1 SQVTM and CDR2 ANQGSEA. V was clipped by 4 bases and J by 1 base, with 10 bases between them. The CDR3 loop spans 14 amino acids. CDR3 DNA: TGCAGCGTTGCACCAGGGATGAACACCGGGGAGCTGTTTTTT. Translating it yields CSVAPGMNTGELFF.

This clone was seen more than once but under ten times. This sequence joins TRBV7-9 and TRBJ1-1; D gene unclear. The V gene lost 5 bases and the J gene lost 3 bases, with 19 bases spanning the gap. The CDR3 has 16 amino acids. Germline V gene sequence: CDR1 SEHNR, CDR2 FQNEAQ (reference sequence). This CDR3 is CASSPIRGQKYTEAFF. The CDR3 coding sequence is TGTGCCAGCAGCCCCATTCGAGGGCAGAAGTACACTGAAGCTTTCTTT.